The entry below gives a single T cell receptor (beta chain) sequence along with its context. The entry originates in a study of blood T cell repertoires in COVID-19. About the study: Collection of acute and convalescent COVID-19 samples took place in the United States, Italy and Spain. From T cells, B-cell-depleted T cells, or PBMCs came the material, which was cDNA or gDNA.

Methods used by the authors: Researchers report that nucleated cell counts were estimated from reference gene primer amplification. Some clones are missing from TCRdb's copy, which holds only in-frame ones; the method was immunoSEQ multiplex PCR. That table is the source of V, J and clone size, and D and trimming were worked out from the DNA. Of 54,000 or so clones listed, about 82% are singletons. The V gene's germline CDR1 is SGHVS and CDR2 FNYEAQ. The V end lost 5 bases, the J end lost 0 bases, and 11 bases lay between the germline ends. This CDR3 comprises 16 residues. This clonotype was obtained from a woman over 75 with acute or convalescent COVID-19. Sequencing was carried out using peripheral blood. This sequence joins TRBV7-6 and TRBJ2-6, with TRBD2 as a possible D gene (6 bases). The CDR3: CASSNRRGSGANVLTF. The CDR3 region has the DNA TGTGCCAGCAGCAACAGGCGGGGCTCTGGGGCCAACGTCCTGACTTTC.